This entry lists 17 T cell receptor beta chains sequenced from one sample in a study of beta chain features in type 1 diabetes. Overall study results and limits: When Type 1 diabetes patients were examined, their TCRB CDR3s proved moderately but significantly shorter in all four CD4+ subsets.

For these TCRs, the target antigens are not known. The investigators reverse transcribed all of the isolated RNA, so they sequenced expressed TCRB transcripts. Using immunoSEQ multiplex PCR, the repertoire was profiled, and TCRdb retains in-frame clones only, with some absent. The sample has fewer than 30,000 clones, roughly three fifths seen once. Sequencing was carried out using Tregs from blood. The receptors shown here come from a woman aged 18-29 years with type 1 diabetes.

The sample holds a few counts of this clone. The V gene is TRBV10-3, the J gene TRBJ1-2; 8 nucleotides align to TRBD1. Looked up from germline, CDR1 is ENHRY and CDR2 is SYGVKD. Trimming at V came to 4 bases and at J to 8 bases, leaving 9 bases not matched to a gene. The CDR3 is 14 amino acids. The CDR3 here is CAISGGQGLPGYTF. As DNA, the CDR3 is TGTGCCATCAGTGGAGGACAGGGTTTACCGGGCTACACCTTC.

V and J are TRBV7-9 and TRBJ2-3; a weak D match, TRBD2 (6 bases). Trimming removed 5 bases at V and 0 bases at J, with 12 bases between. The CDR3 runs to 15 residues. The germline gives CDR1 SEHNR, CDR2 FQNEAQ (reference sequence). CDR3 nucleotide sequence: TGTGCCAGCAGCCCTGGCGGGGCGAGCACAGATACGCAGTATTTT. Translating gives CASSPGGASTDTQYF.

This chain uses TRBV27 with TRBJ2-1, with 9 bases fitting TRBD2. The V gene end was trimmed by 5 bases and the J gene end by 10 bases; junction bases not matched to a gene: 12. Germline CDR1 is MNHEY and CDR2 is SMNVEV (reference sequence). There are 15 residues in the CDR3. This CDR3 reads CASSLGLARPSEQFF. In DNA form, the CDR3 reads TGTGCCAGCAGTCTGGGACTAGCCCGCCCGTCGGAGCAGTTCTTC.

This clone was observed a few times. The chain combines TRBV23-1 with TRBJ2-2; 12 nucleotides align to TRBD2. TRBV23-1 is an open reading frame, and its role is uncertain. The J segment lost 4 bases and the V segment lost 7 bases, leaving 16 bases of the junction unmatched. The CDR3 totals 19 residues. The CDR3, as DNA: TGCGCCAGCATCCTCCAGACTAGCGGGAGTTTTGTAGGCACCGGGGAGCTGTTTTTT. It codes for CASILQTSGSFVGTGELFF.

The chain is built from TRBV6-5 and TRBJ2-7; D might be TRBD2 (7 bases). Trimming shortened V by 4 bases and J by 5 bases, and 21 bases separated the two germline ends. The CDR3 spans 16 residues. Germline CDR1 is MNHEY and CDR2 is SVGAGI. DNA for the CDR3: TGTGCCAGCAGTTCGGCGGCTGGGGGGGGGCGAAACGAGCAGTACTTC. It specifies CASSSAAGGGRNEQYF.

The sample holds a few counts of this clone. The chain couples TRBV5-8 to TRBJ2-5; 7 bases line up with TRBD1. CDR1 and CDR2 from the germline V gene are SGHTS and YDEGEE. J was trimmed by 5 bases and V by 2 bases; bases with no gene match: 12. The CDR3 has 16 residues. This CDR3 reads CASSFGQELGRETQYF. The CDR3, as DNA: TGTGCCAGCAGCTTCGGACAGGAGTTGGGTCGGGAGACCCAGTACTTC. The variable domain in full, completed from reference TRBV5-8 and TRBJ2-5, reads EAGVTQSPTHLIKTRGQQATLRCSPISGHTSVYWYQQALGLGLQFLLWYDEGEERNRGNFPPRFSGRQFPNYSSELNVNALELEDSALYLCASSFGQELGRETQYFGPGTRLLVL.

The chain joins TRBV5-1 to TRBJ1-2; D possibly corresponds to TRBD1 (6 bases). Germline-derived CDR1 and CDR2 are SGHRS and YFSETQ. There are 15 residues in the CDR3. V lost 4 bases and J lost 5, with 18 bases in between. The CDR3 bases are TGCGCCAGCAGCCTGCAACCCCAGGGGACGTATGGCTACACCTTC. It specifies CASSLQPQGTYGYTF.

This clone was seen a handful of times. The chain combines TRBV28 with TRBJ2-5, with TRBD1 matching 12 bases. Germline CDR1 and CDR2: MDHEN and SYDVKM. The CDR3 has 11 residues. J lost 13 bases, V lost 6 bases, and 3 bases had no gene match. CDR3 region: CASRGQGALYF. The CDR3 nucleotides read TGTGCCAGCAGGGGACAGGGGGCGTTGTACTTC.

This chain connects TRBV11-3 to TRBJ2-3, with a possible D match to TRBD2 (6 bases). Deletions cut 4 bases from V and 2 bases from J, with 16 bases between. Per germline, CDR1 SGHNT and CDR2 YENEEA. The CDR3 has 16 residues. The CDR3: CASSSGEGSTTDTQYF. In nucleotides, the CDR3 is TGTGCCAGCAGCTCGGGAGAGGGTAGCACCACAGATACGCAGTATTTT.

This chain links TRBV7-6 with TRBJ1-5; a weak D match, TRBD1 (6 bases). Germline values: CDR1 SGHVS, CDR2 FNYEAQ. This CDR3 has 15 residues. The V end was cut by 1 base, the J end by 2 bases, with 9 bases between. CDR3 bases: TGTGCCAGCAGCTTAGAACCAGGGGGCAATCAGCCCCAGCATTTT. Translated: CASSLEPGGNQPQHF.

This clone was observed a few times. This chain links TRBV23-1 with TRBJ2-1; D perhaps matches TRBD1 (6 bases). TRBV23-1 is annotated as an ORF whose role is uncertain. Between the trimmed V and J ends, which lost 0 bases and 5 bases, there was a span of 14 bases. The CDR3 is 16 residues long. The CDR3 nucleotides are TGCGCCAGCAGTCAATCTTCAGGGGTATACAACAATGAGCAGTTCTTC. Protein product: CASSQSSGVYNNEQFF.

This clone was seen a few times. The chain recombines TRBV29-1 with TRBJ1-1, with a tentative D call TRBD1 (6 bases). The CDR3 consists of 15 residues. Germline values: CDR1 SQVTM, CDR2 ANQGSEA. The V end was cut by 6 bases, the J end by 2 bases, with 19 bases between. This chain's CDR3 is CSVVDPGHINTEAFF. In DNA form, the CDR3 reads TGCAGCGTCGTAGACCCGGGACACATTAACACTGAAGCTTTCTTT. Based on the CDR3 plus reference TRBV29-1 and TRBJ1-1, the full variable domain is SAVISQKPSRDICQRGTSLTIQCQVDSQVTMMFWYRQQPGQSLTLIATANQGSEATYESGFVIDKFPISRPNLTFSTLTVSNMSPEDSSIYLCSVVDPGHINTEAFFGQGTRLTVV.

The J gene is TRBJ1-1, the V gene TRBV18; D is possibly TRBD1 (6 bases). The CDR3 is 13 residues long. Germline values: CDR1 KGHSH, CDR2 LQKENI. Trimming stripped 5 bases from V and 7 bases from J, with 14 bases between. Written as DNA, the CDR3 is TGTGCCAGCTCAAGTTCAGGGGACCTTGAAGCTTTCTTT. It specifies CASSSSGDLEAFF.

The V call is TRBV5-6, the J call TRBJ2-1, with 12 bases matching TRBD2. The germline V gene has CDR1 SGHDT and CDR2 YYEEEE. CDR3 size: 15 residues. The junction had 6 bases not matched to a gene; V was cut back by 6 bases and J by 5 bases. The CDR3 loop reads CASNPRLAGDNEQFF. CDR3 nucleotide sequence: TGTGCCAGCAACCCAAGACTAGCGGGAGACAATGAGCAGTTCTTC.

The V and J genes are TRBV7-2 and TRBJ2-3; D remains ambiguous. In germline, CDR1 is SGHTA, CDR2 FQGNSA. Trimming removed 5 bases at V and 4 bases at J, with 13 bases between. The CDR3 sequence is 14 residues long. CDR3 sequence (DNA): TGTGCCAGCAGCCGTTTGCCCAGCGCAGATACGCAGTATTTT. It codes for CASSRLPSADTQYF. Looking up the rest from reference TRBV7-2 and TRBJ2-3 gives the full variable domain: GAGVSQSPSNKVTEKGKDVELRCDPISGHTALYWYRQSLGQGLEFLIYFQGNSAPDKSGLPSDRFSAERTGGSVSTLTIQRTQQEDSAVYLCASSRLPSADTQYFGPGTRLTVL.

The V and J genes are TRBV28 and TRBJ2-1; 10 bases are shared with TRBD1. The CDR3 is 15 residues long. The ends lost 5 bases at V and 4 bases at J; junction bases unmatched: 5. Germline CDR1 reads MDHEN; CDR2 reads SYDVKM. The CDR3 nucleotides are TGTGCCAGCAGTCCAAGGGGACAGGGGTACAATGAGCAGTTCTTC. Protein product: CASSPRGQGYNEQFF.

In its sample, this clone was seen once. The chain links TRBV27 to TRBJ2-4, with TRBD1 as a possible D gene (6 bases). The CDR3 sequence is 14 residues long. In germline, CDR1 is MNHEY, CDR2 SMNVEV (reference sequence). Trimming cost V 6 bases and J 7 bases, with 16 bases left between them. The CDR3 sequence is CASRPSDRSNIQYF. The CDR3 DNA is TGTGCCAGCAGACCGAGTGACAGGAGTAACATTCAGTACTTC.